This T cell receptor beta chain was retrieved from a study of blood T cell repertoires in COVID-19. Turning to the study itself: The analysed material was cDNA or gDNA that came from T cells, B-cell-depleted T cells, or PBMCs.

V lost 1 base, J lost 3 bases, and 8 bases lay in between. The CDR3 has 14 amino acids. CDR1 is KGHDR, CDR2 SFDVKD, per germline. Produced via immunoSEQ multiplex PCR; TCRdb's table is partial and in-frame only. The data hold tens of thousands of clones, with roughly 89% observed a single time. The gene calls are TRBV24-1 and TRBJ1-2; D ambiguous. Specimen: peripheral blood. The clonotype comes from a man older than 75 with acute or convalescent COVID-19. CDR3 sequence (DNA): TGTGCCACCAGTGATTTCCCCCGGGACTATGGCTACACCTTC. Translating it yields CATSDFPRDYGYTF.